These 20 T cell receptor beta chains were all obtained from the same sample, sequenced in a study of patients and donors after allogeneic stem cell transplantation (dated by TCRdb to 2020 to 2022). Library preparation employed RT-PCR. Sequencing took place on a NextSeq 550. TCRdb reanalyzed the raw reads on its own, using fastp at Q25 for trimming and MiXCR for clone calling, and kept in-frame beta chains. A single entry per CDR3 protein holds the most common genes and DNA from its merged rows. Across this sample there are 150,000 or so distinct CDR3 sequences, with approximately 24% seen only once. The ten largest clones capture approximately 26% of the sample. Material for sequencing was blood, either unsorted or a sorted T cell fraction (not recorded which). The receptor source for this set is a human donor who was either an allogeneic HSCT recipient or a stem cell or donor lymphocyte infusion donor (not recorded which). It is not recorded whose cells these are; they may come from a transplant donor.

This clonotype occurred a few times. J is TRBJ1-6 and V is TRBV20-1; D perhaps matches TRBD1 (6 bases). The V gene lost 5 bases and the J gene lost 0 bases, with 20 bases spanning the gap. Germline V gives CDR1 DFQATT, CDR2 SNEGSKA (reference sequence). This CDR3 contains 18 residues. CDR3 amino acids: CSARLSGRGGSYNSPLHF. The CDR3 DNA reads as TGCAGTGCTCGGCTTAGCGGGAGGGGGGGCTCCTATAATTCACCCCTCCACTTT.

This clonotype has at least ten counts. V usage is TRBV6-5 and J usage is TRBJ1-2; a possible D gene is TRBD1 (5 bases). CDR3 length equals 18 residues. The V gene's germline CDR1 is MNHEY and CDR2 SVGAGI. The V end was cut by 2 bases, the J end by 4 bases, with 23 bases between. The CDR3 region has the DNA TGTGCCAGCAGTTACGATCGGCAGGGCAATCATCGAGGCTATGGCTACACCTTC. As protein: CASSYDRQGNHRGYGYTF.

This clonotype was counted a few times. The chain links TRBV12-3 or TRBV12-4 to TRBJ2-5, with 7 bases lining up with TRBD1. V was clipped by 2 bases and J by 5 bases; unmatched bases: 14. This CDR3 has 17 amino acids. CDR3 amino acids: CASSLSGWKGAMETQYF. The CDR3 region has the DNA TGTGCCAGCAGTTTAAGTGGGTGGAAGGGGGCCATGGAGACCCAGTACTTC.

The chain is built from TRBV5-1 and TRBJ2-3; the D gene could be TRBD1 or TRBD2 (5 bases each). Germline V gives CDR1 SGHRS, CDR2 YFSETQ. V lost 4 bases and J 0 bases, leaving 12 bases between the germline ends. The length of the CDR3 is 15 residues. In DNA, the CDR3 is TGCGCCAGCAGCCGTGACGGGGCGAGCACAGATACGCAGTATTTT. This translates into CASSRDGASTDTQYF.

Ten or more counts support this clonotype. This chain joins TRBV29-1 and TRBJ1-1, with D unclear. This CDR3 has 13 amino acids. Per germline, CDR1 SQVTM and CDR2 ANQGSEA. The V end lost 4 bases, the J end lost 0 bases, and 9 bases lay between the germline ends. CDR3 coding DNA: TGCAGCGTTGGTAACAGAATGAACACTGAAGCTTTCTTT. Amino acids: CSVGNRMNTEAFF.

This clonotype was counted only a few times. V usage is TRBV20-1 and J usage is TRBJ1-2, with D uncertain. The V end was cut by 3 bases, the J end by 2 bases, with 13 bases between. Germline V gene lookup returns CDR1 DFQATT and CDR2 SNEGSKA (reference sequence). CDR3 length: 14 residues. CDR3 nucleotides: TGCAGTGCTAGGCGTATGGGATACAACTATGGCTACACCTTC. Amino acids: CSARRMGYNYGYTF.

This clonotype showed up just a few times. This chain joins TRBV12-3 or TRBV12-4 and TRBJ2-3; D possibly corresponds to TRBD2 (6 bases). The CDR3 sequence is 14 residues long. Deletions cut 3 bases from V and 2 bases from J, with 9 bases between. CDR3 sequence (DNA): TGTGCCAGCAGTTTGGGGCGGGACACAGATACGCAGTATTTT. Its translation is CASSLGRDTDTQYF.

In this sample, this clonotype turned up a few times. This chain joins TRBV6-2 or TRBV6-3 and TRBJ2-3; no firm D call. CDR1 MNHEY and CDR2 SVGEGT come from the germline V gene. The V gene lost 2 bases and the J gene lost 5 bases, with 17 bases spanning the gap. This CDR3 is 16 amino acids long. The chain's CDR3 is CASSYPASLNRDTQYF. Written as DNA, the CDR3 is TGTGCCAGCAGTTACCCGGCAAGCCTTAACCGAGATACGCAGTATTTT.

This rearrangement joins TRBV20-1 to TRBJ2-7; D is unresolved. The CDR3 covers 14 residues. Germline CDR1 DFQATT, CDR2 SNEGSKA (reference sequence). Trimming shortened V by 2 bases and J by 1 base, and 12 bases separated the two germline ends. CDR3 nucleotide sequence: TGCAGTGCTAGACGCCAGTCAATGTCCTACGAGCAGTACTTC. It codes for CSARRQSMSYEQYF.

This clonotype occurred a few times. The genes are TRBV20-1 and TRBJ1-5; D perhaps matches TRBD1 (5 bases). V lost 1 base to trimming and J lost 6 bases, with 13 bases between them. The CDR3 runs 14 residues. The germline V gene encodes CDR1 DFQATT and CDR2 SNEGSKA (reference sequence). This CDR3 reads CSARGGRVGQPQHF. The CDR3 coding sequence is TGCAGTGCTAGAGGGGGGAGGGTTGGTCAGCCCCAGCATTTT.

The gene calls are TRBV29-1 and TRBJ1-2, with unresolved D. The V gene's germline CDR1 is SQVTM and CDR2 ANQGSEA. With 4 bases removed from V and 2 bases from J, the gap between germline ends came to 14 bases. This CDR3 has 14 residues. CDR3 nucleotides: TGCAGCGTTGGCCCCAGTGGGCCGAACTATGGCTACACCTTC. It yields the protein CSVGPSGPNYGYTF.

As for this clonotype: At one of its ends the junction is not consistent with the germline gene, which may arise from a read error. The rearrangement joins TRBV7-2 to TRBJ2-1; the D is unclear. CDR3 length: 15 amino acids. Germline loops: CDR1 SGHTA, CDR2 FQGNSA. In DNA form, the CDR3 reads TGTGCTAGCAGCTTAGTTTCCATTTCTTACAATGAGCAGTTCTTC. Translating it yields CASSLVSISYNEQFF. The full variable domain, in which reference TRBV7-2 and TRBJ2-1 provide the parts outside the CDR3, is GAGVSQSPSNKVTEKGKDVELRCDPISGHTALYWYRQSLGQGLEFLIYFQGNSAPDKSGLPSDRFSAERTGGSVSTLTIQRTQQEDSAVYLCASSLVSISYNEQFFGPGTRLTVL.

CDR3 in DNA: TGTGCCAGCAGCGCCTCCGGGGATTTGTATGGCTACACCTTC. It translates to CASSASGDLYGYTF. The rearrangement uses TRBV9 and TRBJ1-2; D is unclear. V was clipped by 3 bases and J by 5 bases, with 14 bases between them. This CDR3 is 14 amino acids long. Germline V gene data show CDR1 as SGDLS and CDR2 as YYNGEE. Full variable domain (remainder filled in from reference TRBV9 and TRBJ1-2): DSGVTQTPKHLITATGQRVTLRCSPRSGDLSVYWYQQSLDQGLQFLIQYYNGEERAKGNILERFSAQQFPDLHSELNLSSLELGDSALYFCASSASGDLYGYTFGSGTRLTVV.

This clonotype has only a few counts. This CDR3 is CSARDLDRDMIYEQYF. CDR3 coding DNA: TGCAGTGCTAGAGATCTCGACAGGGATATGATCTACGAGCAGTACTTC. V and J are TRBV20-1 and TRBJ2-7; 7 bases match TRBD1. The germline V gene has CDR1 DFQATT and CDR2 SNEGSKA (reference sequence). The CDR3 loop spans 16 amino acids. The V segment lost 0 bases and the J segment 3 bases; nucleotides outside the gene matches: 11.

This clonotype has a handful of counts. V is TRBV6-5 and J is TRBJ1-3; D call uncertain. The length of the CDR3 is 16 residues. The V gene's germline CDR1 is MNHEY and CDR2 SVGAGI. V gave up 6 bases and J gave up 0 bases, with 15 bases separating them. The CDR3 region has the DNA TGTGCCAGCAGCCCGGGAAGAAAGCGCTCTGGAAACACCATATATTTT. It is translated as CASSPGRKRSGNTIYF.

The chain combines TRBV20-1 with TRBJ2-7, with no clear D. Looked up from germline, CDR1 is DFQATT and CDR2 is SNEGSKA (reference sequence). Trimming stripped 1 base from V and 9 bases from J, with 16 bases between. The CDR3 covers 13 residues. The DNA of the CDR3 is TGCAGTGCTAGAGTAACCAAGCCGGAATGGCAGTACTTC. Translated: CSARVTKPEWQYF.

A few counts support this clonotype. The CDR3 DNA follows: TGTGCCAGCAGTGAGCTGACCGGCGGCTACACCTTC. This codes for CASSELTGGYTF. The rearrangement links TRBV6-1 to TRBJ1-2; D gene unclear. V dropped 3 bases and J dropped 8 bases, with 10 bases sitting between them. CDR3 size: 12 residues. Germline CDR1 is MNHNS and CDR2 is SASEGT.

This chain uses TRBV20-1 with TRBJ2-1; TRBD1 might be the D (7 bases). The CDR3 runs to 14 residues. In germline, CDR1 is DFQATT, CDR2 SNEGSKA (reference sequence). The V end was cut by 7 bases, the J end by 2 bases, with 15 bases between. This CDR3 reads CSGQTRGPYNEQFF. DNA of the CDR3: TGCAGTGGTCAGACTAGGGGGCCCTACAATGAGCAGTTCTTC.

V usage is TRBV3-1 and J usage is TRBJ2-7; maybe TRBD1 (6 bases). There are 15 residues in the CDR3. Trimming shortened V by 3 bases and J by 5 bases, and 17 bases separated the two germline ends. Looked up from germline, CDR1 is LGHDT and CDR2 is YNNKEL (reference sequence). Here the CDR3 reads CASSQYTGRVHEQYF. The CDR3 coding sequence is TGTGCCAGCAGCCAGTATACAGGGCGTGTCCACGAGCAGTACTTC.

This chain connects TRBV9 to TRBJ1-1; maybe TRBD1 (6 bases). CDR1 SGDLS and CDR2 YYNGEE come from the germline V gene. Trimming cost V 3 bases and J 4 bases, with 16 bases left between them. This CDR3 has 15 residues. The CDR3 protein is CASSDQQGLATEAFF. CDR3 in DNA: TGTGCCAGCAGCGATCAACAGGGCCTTGCCACTGAAGCTTTCTTT.